A single sample gave rise to the 26 T cell receptor beta chains below, sequenced in a study of blood T cell repertoires in COVID-19. Generated by immunoSEQ multiplex PCR, the TCRdb table keeps only in-frame clones and is missing some. This sample carries about 300,000 clones, roughly 86% of them seen once, and the ten largest clones take about 9.8%. The sequenced material came from peripheral blood. The receptors derive from a young man with active or convalescent COVID-19.

The chain combines TRBV4-1 with TRBJ1-2, with D perhaps matching TRBD1 (5 bases). Germline values: CDR1 MGHRA, CDR2 YSYEKL. The V and J ends lost 1 base and 5 bases respectively, with 20 bases between them. This CDR3 region has 17 residues. Written as DNA, the CDR3 is TGCGCCAGCAGCCAAGTTCTACAGGAAATCAATACTTATGGCTACACCTTC. Translating gives CASSQVLQEINTYGYTF.

This clone was observed a single time. The chain links TRBV11-3 to TRBJ1-5, with D perhaps matching TRBD1 (5 bases). V was trimmed by 9 bases and J by 6 bases, leaving 15 bases between them. CDR1 is SGHNT and CDR2 is YENEEA in the germline V gene. The CDR3 is 13 amino acids. The CDR3 region has the DNA TGTGCCAGGAAGTCGCGGGGGGTTCAGCCCCAGCATTTT. Protein product: CARKSRGVQPQHF.

The V gene is TRBV9, the J gene TRBJ2-2, with D uncertain. CDR3 size: 16 residues. Germline loops: CDR1 SGDLS, CDR2 YYNGEE. V lost 0 bases and J 6 bases, leaving 15 bases between the germline ends. CDR3 sequence reads: CASSVEIAAIAGELFF. The DNA of the CDR3 is TGTGCCAGCAGCGTAGAGATAGCCGCGATCGCCGGGGAGCTGTTTTTT.

This chain uses TRBV6-5 with TRBJ1-5, with TRBD1 matching 7 bases. The CDR3 totals 15 residues. V lost 7 bases to trimming and J lost 6 bases; unmatched junction nucleotides: 12. The germline CDR1 and CDR2 sequences are MNHEY and SVGAGI. CDR3 bases: TGTGCCAGCACCCTGACGACAGGGACGCTTCAGCCCCAGCATTTT. Translating gives CASTLTTGTLQPQHF.

The chain couples TRBV29-1 to TRBJ2-7, with TRBD1 matching 7 bases. The trim removed 2 bases at V and 3 bases at J, leaving 7 bases unmatched. Germline V gene data show CDR1 as SQVTM and CDR2 as ANQGSEA. This CDR3 has 14 residues. The CDR3 sequence is CSVETGVRIYEQYF. The CDR3 DNA sequence: TGCAGCGTTGAAACAGGGGTAAGGATCTACGAGCAGTACTTC.

The V gene is TRBV4-1, the J gene TRBJ2-3, with D possibly TRBD1 on 6 matching bases. Deletions cut 4 bases from V and 2 bases from J, with 16 bases between. CDR1 and CDR2 from the germline V gene are MGHRA and YSYEKL. The CDR3 is 16 residues long. CDR3 in DNA: TGCGCCAGCAGCCTTTCTGGGGGCTCCCCCACAGATACGCAGTATTTT. It encodes CASSLSGGSPTDTQYF.

V and J are TRBV5-5 and TRBJ2-7; D is unclear. The CDR3 runs to 12 residues. Trimming removed 2 bases at V and 5 bases at J, with 8 bases between. Germline lookup yields CDR1 SGHKS and CDR2 YYEKEE (reference sequence). For the CDR3, the DNA is TGTGCCAGCAGCTTAATGAGAAACGAGCAGTACTTC. It encodes CASSLMRNEQYF. Based on the CDR3 plus reference TRBV5-5 and TRBJ2-7, the full variable domain is DAGVTQSPTHLIKTRGQQVTLRCSPISGHKSVSWYQQVLGQGPQFIFQYYEKEERGRGNFPDRFSARQFPNYSSELNVNALLLGDSALYLCASSLMRNEQYFGPGTRLTVT.

The J gene is TRBJ1-1, the V gene TRBV5-6; D perhaps matches TRBD1 (5 bases). Germline V CDR1 and CDR2: SGHDT, YYEEEE. Trimming took off 4 bases at V and 5 bases at J, with 12 bases between the two ends. The CDR3 is made up of 13 amino acids. This chain's CDR3 is CASSQTGLTEAFF. The CDR3 DNA sequence: TGTGCCAGCAGCCAAACAGGCCTAACTGAAGCTTTCTTT. Full variable domain (missing parts from reference TRBV5-6 and TRBJ1-1): DAGVTQSPTHLIKTRGQQVTLRCSPKSGHDTVSWYQQALGQGPQFIFQYYEEEERQRGNFPDRFSGHQFPNYSSELNVNALLLGDSALYLCASSQTGLTEAFFGQGTRLTVV.

The rearrangement joins TRBV12-3 or TRBV12-4 to TRBJ1-2; D is undetermined. V was clipped by 1 base and J by 8 bases, with 11 bases between them. This CDR3 is built from 13 residues. CDR3 region: CASSLVKAGGYTF. The CDR3 DNA is TGTGCCAGCAGTTTAGTCAAGGCGGGGGGCTACACCTTC.

The V gene is TRBV19, the J gene TRBJ1-5; D may be TRBD1 (6 bases). This CDR3 has 13 residues. Germline V lookup: CDR1 LNHDA, CDR2 SQIVND (reference sequence). Between the trimmed V and J ends, which lost 7 bases and 6 bases, there was a span of 13 bases. CDR3 loop: CASTQQGGQPQHF. The DNA for the CDR3 is TGTGCCAGTACCCAACAGGGTGGTCAGCCCCAGCATTTT.

This chain uses TRBV20-1 with TRBJ1-1; 8 bases line up with TRBD1. Germline assignment: CDR1 DFQATT and CDR2 SNEGSKA (reference sequence). This CDR3 contains 11 residues. Trimming removed 6 bases from V and 3 bases from J; junction bases left unmatched: 0. CDR3 bases: TGCAGTGCACAGGGGGACACTGAAGCTTTCTTT. It codes for CSAQGDTEAFF.

V is TRBV19 and J is TRBJ1-2; TRBD1 matches at 8 bases. CDR1 and CDR2 (germline): LNHDA, SQIVND (reference sequence). V trimming: 3 bases; J trimming: 4 bases; junction bases outside the gene matches: 4. The CDR3 totals 14 residues. The CDR3 bases are TGTGCCAGTAGTATGCCAGGGGGCGCCTATGGCTACACCTTC. This gives the protein CASSMPGGAYGYTF.

This chain connects TRBV7-2 to TRBJ2-7, with D possibly being TRBD1 (6 bases). Trimming took 5 bases from V and 2 from J, leaving 10 bases between them. CDR1 SGHTA and CDR2 FQGNSA come from the germline V gene. This CDR3 is 13 amino acids long. Here the CDR3 reads CASSRQGTYEQYF. DNA for the CDR3: TGTGCCAGCAGCCGGCAGGGGACCTACGAGCAGTACTTC.

This chain uses TRBV18 with TRBJ1-4; 9 nucleotides agree with TRBD1. V gave up 1 base and J gave up 8 bases; unmatched junction bases: 5. The CDR3 loop spans 15 amino acids. Germline CDR1 is KGHSH and CDR2 is LQKENI. The CDR3 protein is CASSPQTGGREKLFF. Here the CDR3 DNA reads TGTGCCAGCTCACCACAGACAGGGGGAAGAGAAAAACTGTTTTTT.

This rearrangement joins TRBV29-1 to TRBJ2-1; 12 bases match TRBD1. The CDR3 totals 15 residues. With V trimmed by 6 bases and J by 8 bases, 11 bases remained unmatched. The germline V gene has CDR1 SQVTM and CDR2 ANQGSEA. The DNA of the CDR3 is TGCAGCGTGCCAGATCCGGGACAGGGGGCCCATGAGCAGTTCTTC. Translated, it gives CSVPDPGQGAHEQFF.

The chain is built from TRBV11-2 and TRBJ1-2; D is ambiguous. The CDR3 sequence is 14 residues long. The germline V gene encodes CDR1 SGHAT and CDR2 FQNNGV. Trimming left V 8 bases short and J 9 bases short, with 22 bases between. The chain's CDR3 is CASGKIENRHRYTF. Written as DNA, the CDR3 is TGTGCCAGCGGCAAGATAGAAAACCGACATCGCTACACCTTC.

The chain is built from TRBV29-1 and TRBJ1-2; D is possibly TRBD1 (5 bases). The CDR3 consists of 15 residues. Germline CDR1 SQVTM, CDR2 ANQGSEA. Trimming shortened V by 6 bases and J by 4 bases, and 21 bases separated the two germline ends. CDR3 nucleotide sequence: TGCAGCGTCCGCCCCGGGACGGGAGGGGTCTATGGCTACACCTTC. This gives the protein CSVRPGTGGVYGYTF.

The chain joins TRBV11-2 to TRBJ2-2; 10 bases align to TRBD1. Germline V gene data show CDR1 as SGHAT and CDR2 as FQNNGV. The trim removed 1 base at V and 1 base at J, leaving 3 bases unmatched. The CDR3 extends over 17 amino acids. Written as DNA, the CDR3 is TGTGCCAGCAGCTTAGTTGGGGACAGGGGGAACACCGGGGAGCTGTTTTTT. This translates into CASSLVGDRGNTGELFF.

The gene calls are TRBV12-3 or TRBV12-4 and TRBJ1-5; 7 bases line up with TRBD1. With 7 bases clipped from V and 6 bases from J, the junction kept 6 bases outside the gene matches. This CDR3 region has 13 residues. This CDR3 reads CASTPGTVQPQHF. In nucleotides, the CDR3 is TGTGCCAGCACCCCCGGGACAGTTCAGCCCCAGCATTTT.

This clone turned up a few times. The chain recombines TRBV29-1 with TRBJ1-3; maybe TRBD1 (6 bases). The V end was cut by 4 bases, the J end by 0 bases, with 16 bases between. Looked up from germline, CDR1 is SQVTM and CDR2 is ANQGSEA. The CDR3 contains 16 residues. The CDR3 bases are TGCAGCGTTGTGTACGGGACAAAGGACTCTGGAAACACCATATATTTT. Amino acid sequence: CSVVYGTKDSGNTIYF.

This chain connects TRBV7-9 to TRBJ2-5, with 8 bases lining up with TRBD1. Germline V gene data show CDR1 as SEHNR and CDR2 as FQNEAQ (reference sequence). Trimming took 5 bases from V and 5 from J; bases not matched to a gene: 7. CDR3 size: 14 residues. In DNA, the CDR3 is TGTGCCAGCAGCACCCGGACAGGGATGGAGACCCAGTACTTC. Translation gives CASSTRTGMETQYF.

The chain employs TRBV19 and TRBJ1-3; D uncertain. The CDR3 loop spans 13 amino acids. The germline V and J ends were trimmed by 6 bases and 4 bases, with 10 bases remaining between them. The V gene's germline CDR1 is LNHDA and CDR2 SQIVND (reference sequence). CDR3 nucleotides: TGTGCCAGTAGAAATTCTCCGGGAAACACCATATATTTT. Translation: CASRNSPGNTIYF.

The chain has TRBV4-1 and TRBJ2-7, with 8 bases that match TRBD1. CDR3 size: 17 residues. The V gene end was trimmed by 2 bases and the J gene end by 2 bases; junction bases not matched to a gene: 11. Germline values: CDR1 MGHRA, CDR2 YSYEKL. The CDR3 DNA sequence: TGCGCCAGCAGCCAATTGGGGGGAAGACAGGGGCCCTACGAGCAGTACTTC. Amino acids: CASSQLGGRQGPYEQYF.

The genes are TRBV2 and TRBJ1-5, with a possible D match to TRBD1 (5 bases). Per germline, CDR1 SNHLY and CDR2 FYNNEI. The CDR3 runs to 13 residues. Trimming left V 10 bases short and J 1 base short, with 11 bases between. CDR3 sequence: CAIAQGSNQPQHF. CDR3 DNA sequence: TGTGCCATAGCTCAGGGAAGCAATCAGCCCCAGCATTTT.

The genes are TRBV2 and TRBJ1-1; D gene unclear. CDR1 and CDR2 from the germline V gene are SNHLY and FYNNEI. V lost 4 bases and J lost 10, with 7 bases in between. The CDR3 consists of 10 residues. The CDR3 nucleotides are TGTGCCAGCAGTGGACTCACAGCTTTCTTT. This sequence encodes CASSGLTAFF.

This rearrangement joins TRBV7-6 to TRBJ1-1, with unresolved D. This CDR3 spans 15 amino acids. In germline, CDR1 is SGHVS, CDR2 FNYEAQ. V dropped 0 bases and J dropped 0 bases, with 8 bases sitting between them. CDR3 residues: CASSLAEGVNTEAFF. The CDR3 DNA sequence: TGTGCCAGCAGCTTAGCGGAGGGCGTGAACACTGAAGCTTTCTTT.